This T cell receptor (beta chain) stems from a study of shared clonotypes between healthy human individuals. Unsorted PBMC DNA was sequenced on ten immunoSEQ deep assay plates. Data came from immunoSEQ multiplex PCR; TCRdb stores just in-frame clones and leaves some out. Of 450,000 to 650,000 clones listed, roughly four fifths are singletons. The germline V gene encodes CDR1 MNHNS and CDR2 SASEGT. There are 13 residues in the CDR3. Trimming pared 3 bases from V and 1 base from J, leaving 6 bases between. Recent vaccinations or acute infections were absent in the healthy HIV-negative adult donors. The donors were all Caucasian adults (living in Nashville, Tennessee).

The receptor comes from a woman aged 40 to 50 in good health. Some clones in this sample may be carry-over from other donors' samples. The J gene is TRBJ1-2, the V gene TRBV6-1; no definite D call. Sequenced material: PBMCs. CDR3 region: CASSEGNNYGYTF. Written as DNA, the CDR3 is TGTGCCAGCAGTGAGGGTAATAACTATGGCTACACCTTC.